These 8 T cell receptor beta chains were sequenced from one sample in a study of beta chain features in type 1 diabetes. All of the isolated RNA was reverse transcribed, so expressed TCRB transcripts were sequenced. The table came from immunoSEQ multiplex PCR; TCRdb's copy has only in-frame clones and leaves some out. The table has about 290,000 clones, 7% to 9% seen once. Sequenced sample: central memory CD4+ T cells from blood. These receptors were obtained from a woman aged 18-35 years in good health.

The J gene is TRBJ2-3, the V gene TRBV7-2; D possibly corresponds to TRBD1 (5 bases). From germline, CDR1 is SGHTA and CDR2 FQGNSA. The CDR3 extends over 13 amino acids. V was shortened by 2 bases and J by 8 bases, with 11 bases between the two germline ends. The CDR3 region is CASSLSPQGTQYF. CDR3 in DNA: TGTGCCAGCAGCTTAAGCCCCCAGGGTACGCAGTATTTT.

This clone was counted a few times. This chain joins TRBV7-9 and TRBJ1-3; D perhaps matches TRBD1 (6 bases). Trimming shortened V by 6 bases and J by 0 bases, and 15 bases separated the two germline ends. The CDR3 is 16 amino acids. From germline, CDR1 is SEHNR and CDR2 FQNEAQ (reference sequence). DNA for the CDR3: TGTGCCAGCAGTCGGTCACAGGGAGTCTCTGGAAACACCATATATTTT. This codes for CASSRSQGVSGNTIYF.

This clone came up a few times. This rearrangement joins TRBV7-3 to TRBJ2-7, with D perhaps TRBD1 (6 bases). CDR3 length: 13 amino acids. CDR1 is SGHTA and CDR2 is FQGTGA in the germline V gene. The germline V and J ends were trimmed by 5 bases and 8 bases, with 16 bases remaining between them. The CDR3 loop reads CASSPNQQGKQYF. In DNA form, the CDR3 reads TGTGCCAGCAGCCCAAATCAACAGGGCAAGCAGTACTTC.

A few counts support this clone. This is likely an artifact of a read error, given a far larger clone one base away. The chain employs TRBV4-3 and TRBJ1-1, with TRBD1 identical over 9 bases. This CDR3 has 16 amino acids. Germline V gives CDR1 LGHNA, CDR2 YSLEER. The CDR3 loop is CSSSQDPTGGNTEAFF. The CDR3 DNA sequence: TGCTCCAGCAGCCAAGATCCGACAGGGGGAAACACTGAAGCTTTCTTT.

The CDR3 DNA follows: TGTGCCAGCAGCCTCCGGGACAAACACACCGGGGAGCTGTTTTTT. This gives the protein CASSLRDKHTGELFF. V gene TRBV5-4 combines with J gene TRBJ2-2, with D maybe TRBD1 (6 bases). The CDR3 extends over 15 amino acids. Per germline, CDR1 SGHNT and CDR2 YYREEE (reference sequence). V was trimmed by 4 bases and J by 3 bases, leaving 13 bases between them.

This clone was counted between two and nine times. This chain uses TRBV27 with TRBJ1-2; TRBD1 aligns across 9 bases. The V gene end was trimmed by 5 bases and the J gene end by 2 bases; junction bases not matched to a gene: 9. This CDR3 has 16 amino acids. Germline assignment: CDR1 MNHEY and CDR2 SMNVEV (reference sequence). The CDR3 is CASSTAGTGRNYGYTF. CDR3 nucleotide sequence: TGTGCCAGCAGTACCGCCGGGACAGGGCGCAACTATGGCTACACCTTC.

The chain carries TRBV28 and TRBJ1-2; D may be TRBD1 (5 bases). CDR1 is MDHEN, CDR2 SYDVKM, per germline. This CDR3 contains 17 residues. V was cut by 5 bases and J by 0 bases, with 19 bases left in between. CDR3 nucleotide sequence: TGTGCCAGCAGTCCGCTGGACAAGTCCGTAGCTAACTATGGCTACACCTTC. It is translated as CASSPLDKSVANYGYTF.

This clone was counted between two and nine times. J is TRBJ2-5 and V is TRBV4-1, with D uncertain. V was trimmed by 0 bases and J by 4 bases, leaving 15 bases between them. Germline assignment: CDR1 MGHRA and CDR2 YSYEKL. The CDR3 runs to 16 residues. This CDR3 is CASSQDLPGLGETQYF. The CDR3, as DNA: TGCGCCAGCAGCCAAGATCTTCCGGGCCTGGGAGAGACCCAGTACTTC.